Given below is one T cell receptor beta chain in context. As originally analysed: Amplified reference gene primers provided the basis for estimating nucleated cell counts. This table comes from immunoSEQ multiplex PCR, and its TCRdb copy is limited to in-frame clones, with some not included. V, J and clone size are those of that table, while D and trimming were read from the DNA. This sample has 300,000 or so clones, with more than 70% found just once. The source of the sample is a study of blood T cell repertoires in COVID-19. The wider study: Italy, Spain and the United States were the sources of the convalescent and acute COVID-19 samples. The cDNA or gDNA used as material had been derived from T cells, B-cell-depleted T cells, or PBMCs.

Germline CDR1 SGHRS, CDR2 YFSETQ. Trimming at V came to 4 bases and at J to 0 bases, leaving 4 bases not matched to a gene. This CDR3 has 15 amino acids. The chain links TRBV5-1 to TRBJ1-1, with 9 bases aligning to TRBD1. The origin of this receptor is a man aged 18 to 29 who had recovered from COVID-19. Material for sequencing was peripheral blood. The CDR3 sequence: CASSPTGGMNTEAFF. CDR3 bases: TGCGCCAGCAGCCCAACAGGGGGCATGAACACTGAAGCTTTCTTT.